These 9 T cell receptor beta chains share one sample of origin, sequenced in a study of molecular identifiers for immune sequencing clone quantification. TCRdb redid the calling of the PCR reads with MiXCR, one entry per CDR3 protein. The sample lists about 500,000 distinct CDR3 sequences, around 25% occurring once. Sequenced sample: naive CD8+ T cells from blood, with Jurkat cell RNA spiked in. Described subset: FACS-sorted CD8+CD4-CCR7+CD45RA+ naive T cells. Receptors originate from a human donor in good health. Some libraries in this study had Jurkat cell RNA spiked in.

This clonotype was seen a few times. The chain links TRBV12-3 or TRBV12-4 to TRBJ1-1; D ambiguous. V gave up 1 base and J gave up 2 bases, with 5 bases separating them. The CDR3 runs to 13 residues. The CDR3 loop reads CASSLVSNTEAFF. The CDR3 coding sequence is TGTGCCAGCAGTTTAGTCTCCAACACTGAAGCTTTCTTT.

This clonotype appeared a few times. Here the CDR3 reads CASSLESGSTTFDEQYF. DNA for the CDR3: TGTGCCAGCAGCTTGGAGTCGGGCTCAACGACATTTGACGAGCAGTACTTC. The V and J genes are TRBV7-9 and TRBJ2-7, with D hard to call. The CDR3 has 17 amino acids. V lost 3 bases and J 5 bases, leaving 23 bases between the germline ends. Germline CDR1 and CDR2: SEHNR and FQNEAQ (reference sequence).

This clonotype was seen only a few times. The chain links TRBV7-8 to TRBJ1-1, with D possibly TRBD1 on 6 matching bases. The ends were cut back, 1 base at V and 5 bases at J, with 11 bases in the middle. Germline CDR1 reads SGHVS; CDR2 reads FQNEAQ. This CDR3 contains 14 residues. This CDR3 is CASSLEGGWTEAFF. The CDR3 nucleotides are TGTGCCAGCAGCTTAGAGGGGGGATGGACTGAAGCTTTCTTT.

There are a few counts of this clonotype. The chain combines TRBV4-1 with TRBJ2-3; no clear D. Trimming left V 7 bases short and J 6 bases short, with 11 bases between. This CDR3 region has 12 residues. The germline gives CDR1 MGHRA, CDR2 YSYEKL. Here the CDR3 DNA reads TGCGCCAGCAAGAACGAGGACGATACGCAGTATTTT. It translates to CASKNEDDTQYF.

This clonotype was detected only a few times. The chain recombines TRBV13 with TRBJ1-4, with TRBD1 matching over 10 bases. Germline assignment: CDR1 PRHDT and CDR2 FYEKMQ (reference sequence). V shed 5 bases, J shed 8 bases, and the junction held 8 bases outside the gene matches. The CDR3 covers 15 residues. The CDR3 loop reads CASSIGTGDLEKLFF. CDR3 DNA: TGTGCCAGCAGCATCGGGACAGGGGATTTAGAAAAACTGTTTTTT.

The rearrangement joins TRBV7-9 to TRBJ1-1; D perhaps matches TRBD1 (6 bases). The V gene lost 5 bases and the J gene lost 4 bases, with 23 bases spanning the gap. CDR3 length: 17 amino acids. The germline V gene encodes CDR1 SEHNR and CDR2 FQNEAQ (reference sequence). The chain's CDR3 is CASSAPSGGPRATEAFF. CDR3 DNA: TGTGCCAGCAGCGCCCCGTCGGGGGGGCCCCGGGCCACTGAAGCTTTCTTT.

This clonotype was seen repeatedly, ten times or more. This chain connects TRBV5-1 to TRBJ2-3; D call uncertain. Germline V gene lookup returns CDR1 SGHRS and CDR2 YFSETQ. The CDR3 length is 13 residues. V was pared by 4 bases and J by 4 bases, with 10 bases between. The CDR3 is CASSPGVADTQYF. CDR3 nucleotide sequence: TGCGCCAGCAGCCCTGGAGTAGCAGATACGCAGTATTTT. The full variable domain, rest sourced from reference TRBV5-1 and TRBJ2-3, is KAGVTQTPRYLIKTRGQQVTLSCSPISGHRSVSWYQQTPGQGLQFLFEYFSETQRNKGNFPGRFSGRQFSNSRSEMNVSTLELGDSALYLCASSPGVADTQYFGPGTRLTVL.

This clonotype was detected only a few times. The genes are TRBV27 and TRBJ2-2; 7 bases are a match to TRBD1. This CDR3 is 14 amino acids long. Trimming removed 8 bases from V and 11 bases from J; junction bases left unmatched: 14. Germline V gene sequence: CDR1 MNHEY, CDR2 SMNVEV (reference sequence). The DNA of the CDR3 is TGTGCCAGCCAAACCGGGACAGCTCCGGTTGAGCTGTTTTTT. This translates into CASQTGTAPVELFF.

This rearrangement joins TRBV27 to TRBJ2-7; a possible D gene is TRBD2 (5 bases). The CDR3 length is 13 residues. Germline V gene lookup returns CDR1 MNHEY and CDR2 SMNVEV (reference sequence). V lost 9 bases and J 6 bases, leaving 18 bases between the germline ends. The CDR3 region is CASHGLFLGEQYF. The CDR3 coding sequence is TGTGCCAGTCATGGACTGTTCCTCGGCGAGCAGTACTTC.